Each of the 7 T cell receptor beta chains below was sequenced from the same sample in a study of blood T cell repertoires in COVID-19. TCRdb's table, derived via immunoSEQ multiplex PCR, lists solely in-frame clones and lacks some. The data contain roughly 460,000 clones, 85% to 90% of them seen just once; the ten biggest clones take up less than 0.95%. The specimen sequenced was peripheral blood. These receptor sequences come from a man aged 18 to 30 with COVID-19, enrolled during active disease.

This chain links TRBV5-1 with TRBJ2-1; TRBD2 might be the D (7 bases). This CDR3 comprises 16 residues. V lost 0 bases and J lost 5, with 15 bases in between. The germline gives CDR1 SGHRS, CDR2 YFSETQ. CDR3 DNA: TGCGCCAGCAGCTTGGCTCCTCAGGGGACTAACAATGAGCAGTTCTTC. Protein product: CASSLAPQGTNNEQFF.

About this clone itself: Other DNA sequences in this specimen translate into the identical CDR3. This sequence joins TRBV15 and TRBJ1-5; TRBD1 might be the D (5 bases). Germline lookup yields CDR1 LNHNV and CDR2 YYDKDF (reference sequence). The V and J ends lost 0 bases and 5 bases respectively, with 11 bases between them. The CDR3 extends over 15 amino acids. CDR3 residues: CATSREPGGYQPQHF. The CDR3 DNA is TGTGCCACCAGCAGAGAACCGGGGGGGTATCAGCCCCAGCATTTT.

The CDR3 bases are TGCGCCAGCAGTGCCCGGGTCTACGAGCAGTACTTC. This encodes CASSARVYEQYF. The rearrangement uses TRBV10-2 and TRBJ2-7; no clear D gene. CDR1 WSHSY and CDR2 SAAADI come from the germline V gene. This CDR3 spans 12 amino acids. Trimming shortened V by 4 bases and J by 3 bases, and 7 bases separated the two germline ends.

The chain joins TRBV6-5 to TRBJ2-7; 8 positions match TRBD2. This CDR3 is 13 amino acids long. Germline CDR1 and CDR2: MNHEY and SVGAGI. V dropped 8 bases and J dropped 3; count of bases not matched to a gene: 6. The CDR3 sequence: CASRSAGVYEQYF. CDR3 nucleotide sequence: TGTGCCAGCCGTTCAGCGGGAGTCTACGAGCAGTACTTC.

This chain joins TRBV6-5 and TRBJ2-5, with D perhaps TRBD2 (7 bases). V lost 0 bases, J lost 5 bases, and 13 bases lay in between. Germline-derived CDR1 and CDR2 are MNHEY and SVGAGI. The CDR3 has 15 residues. CDR3 sequence: CASSYSGGRGETQYF. The CDR3 DNA reads as TGTGCCAGCAGTTACTCCGGGGGGCGCGGTGAGACCCAGTACTTC.

This clone came up once. The chain couples TRBV5-1 to TRBJ2-7; TRBD1 is a possible D gene (6 bases). The CDR3 has 14 residues. Trimming took off 4 bases at V and 0 bases at J, with 11 bases between the two ends. CDR1 is SGHRS and CDR2 is YFSETQ in the germline V gene. This chain's CDR3 is CASSANRDSYEQYF. The CDR3 DNA follows: TGCGCCAGCAGCGCCAACAGGGACTCCTACGAGCAGTACTTC.

CDR3 bases: TGTGCCAGCAGCTTGGGCGGGCAAGGGACAGATACGCAGTATTTT. Its translation is CASSLGGQGTDTQYF. The V gene is TRBV5-4, the J gene TRBJ2-3, with D perhaps TRBD2 (5 bases). The germline V gene has CDR1 SGHNT and CDR2 YYREEE (reference sequence). The CDR3 totals 15 residues. V was shortened by 0 bases and J by 3 bases, with 11 bases between the two germline ends.